What follows describes a single T cell receptor beta chain. The antigen is unknown. These data come from a study of graft-versus-host responses after intestinal transplantation. The wider study: Those transplanted obtained multivisceral, liver-intestinal, or isolated intestinal grafts. Anti-thymocyte globulin was used for induction in all recipients, who then took tacrolimus and steroids for roughly 3 years.

Germline values: CDR1 MDHEN, CDR2 SYDVKM. The CDR3 totals 15 residues. V lost 5 bases and J 6 bases, leaving 19 bases between the germline ends. TCRdb keeps only in-frame clones here, not all; method: immunoSEQ multiplex PCR. The table lists 95,000 to 150,000 clones, 80% to 95% of them singletons. This chain links TRBV28 with TRBJ2-5; perhaps D is TRBD1 or TRBD2 (5 bases each). The material was unstimulated CD4+ T cells sorted from spleen or lymph node cells, obtained before intestinal transplant. This clonotype was sampled from a human donor who received an intestinal transplant. The CDR3 reads CASSPPGPPWQTQYF. The CDR3 DNA follows: TGTGCCAGCAGTCCACCGGGACCCCCGTGGCAGACCCAGTACTTC.